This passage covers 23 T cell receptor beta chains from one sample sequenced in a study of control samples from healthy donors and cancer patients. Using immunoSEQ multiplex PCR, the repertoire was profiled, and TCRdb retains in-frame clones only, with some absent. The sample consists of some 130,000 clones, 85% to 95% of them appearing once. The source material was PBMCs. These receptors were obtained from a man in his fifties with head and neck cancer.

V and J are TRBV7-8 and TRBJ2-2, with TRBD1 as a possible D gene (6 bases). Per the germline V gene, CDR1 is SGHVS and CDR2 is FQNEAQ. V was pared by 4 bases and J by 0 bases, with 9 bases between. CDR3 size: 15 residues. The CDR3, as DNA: TGTGCCAGCAGCTATGACAGGCCGAACACCGGGGAGCTGTTTTTT. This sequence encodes CASSYDRPNTGELFF.

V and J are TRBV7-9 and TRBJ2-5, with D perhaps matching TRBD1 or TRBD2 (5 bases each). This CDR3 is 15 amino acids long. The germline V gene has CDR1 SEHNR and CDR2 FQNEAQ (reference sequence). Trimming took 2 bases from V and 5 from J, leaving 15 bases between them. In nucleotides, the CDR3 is TGTGCCAGCAGCTTAAGGCAACGGGGCCAGGAGACCCAGTACTTC. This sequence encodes CASSLRQRGQETQYF.

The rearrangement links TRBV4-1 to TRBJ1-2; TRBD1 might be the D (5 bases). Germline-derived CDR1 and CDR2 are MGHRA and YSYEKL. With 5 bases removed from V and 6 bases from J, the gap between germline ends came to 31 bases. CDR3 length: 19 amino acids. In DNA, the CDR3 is TGCGCCAGCAGCGCACAAAGGGGAGGGGCTAAGGGAAACCTCCATGGCTACACCTTC. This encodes CASSAQRGGAKGNLHGYTF.

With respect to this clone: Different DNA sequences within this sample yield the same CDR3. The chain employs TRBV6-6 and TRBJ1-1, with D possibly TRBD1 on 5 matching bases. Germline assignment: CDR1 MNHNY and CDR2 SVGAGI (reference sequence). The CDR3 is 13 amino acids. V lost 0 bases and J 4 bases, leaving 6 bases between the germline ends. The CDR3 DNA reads TGTGCCAGCAGTTACTCTGGGGGCACTGAAGCTTTCTTT. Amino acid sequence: CASSYSGGTEAFF.

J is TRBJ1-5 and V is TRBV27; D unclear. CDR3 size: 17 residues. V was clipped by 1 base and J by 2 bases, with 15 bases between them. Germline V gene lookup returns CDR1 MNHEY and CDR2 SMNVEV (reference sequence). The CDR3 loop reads CASSLYTLSPGNQPQHF. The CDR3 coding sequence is TGTGCCAGCAGTTTATATACCCTCTCCCCGGGCAATCAGCCCCAGCATTTT.

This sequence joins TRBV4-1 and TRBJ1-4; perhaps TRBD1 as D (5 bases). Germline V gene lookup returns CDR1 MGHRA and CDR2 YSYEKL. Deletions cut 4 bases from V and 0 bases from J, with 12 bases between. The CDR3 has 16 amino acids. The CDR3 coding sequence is TGCGCCAGCAGCCCGGCCACAGGCGCAACTAATGAAAAACTGTTTTTT. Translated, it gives CASSPATGATNEKLFF.

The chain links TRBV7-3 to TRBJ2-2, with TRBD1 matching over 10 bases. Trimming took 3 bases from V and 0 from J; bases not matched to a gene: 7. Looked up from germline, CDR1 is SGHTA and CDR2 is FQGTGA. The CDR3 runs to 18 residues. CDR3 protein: CASSLGGTGVANTGELFF. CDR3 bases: TGTGCCAGCAGCTTGGGCGGGACAGGGGTGGCGAACACCGGGGAGCTGTTTTTT.

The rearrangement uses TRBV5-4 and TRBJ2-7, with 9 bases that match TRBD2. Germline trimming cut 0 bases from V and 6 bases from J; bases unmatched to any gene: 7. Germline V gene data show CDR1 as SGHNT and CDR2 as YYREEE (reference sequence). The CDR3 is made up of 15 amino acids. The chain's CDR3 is CASSLGGGGAIEQYF. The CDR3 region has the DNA TGTGCCAGCAGCTTGGGGGGCGGGGGGGCCATCGAGCAGTACTTC.

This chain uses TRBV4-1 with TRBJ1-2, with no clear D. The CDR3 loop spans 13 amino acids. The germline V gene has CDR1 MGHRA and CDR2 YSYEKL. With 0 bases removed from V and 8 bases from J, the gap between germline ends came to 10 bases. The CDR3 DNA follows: TGCGCCAGCAGCCAAGATCAATCTTTCGGCTACACCTTC. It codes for CASSQDQSFGYTF.

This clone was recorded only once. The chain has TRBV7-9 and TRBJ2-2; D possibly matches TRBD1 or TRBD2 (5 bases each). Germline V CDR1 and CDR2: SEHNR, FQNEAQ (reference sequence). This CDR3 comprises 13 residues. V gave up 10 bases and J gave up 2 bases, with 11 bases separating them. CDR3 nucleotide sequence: TGTGCCATCCCCCGGGACAACACCGGGGAGCTGTTTTTT. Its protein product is CAIPRDNTGELFF.

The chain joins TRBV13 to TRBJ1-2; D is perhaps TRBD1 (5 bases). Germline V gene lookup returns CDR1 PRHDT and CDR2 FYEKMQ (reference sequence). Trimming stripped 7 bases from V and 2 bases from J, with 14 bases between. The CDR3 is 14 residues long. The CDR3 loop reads CASTLGGANYGYTF. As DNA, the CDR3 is TGTGCCAGCACCCTCGGGGGAGCCAACTATGGCTACACCTTC.

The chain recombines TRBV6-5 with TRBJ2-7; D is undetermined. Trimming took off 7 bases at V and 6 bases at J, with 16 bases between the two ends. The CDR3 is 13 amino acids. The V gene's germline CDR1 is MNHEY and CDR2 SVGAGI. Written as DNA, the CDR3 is TGTGCCAGCACCCATGACAAGTTCTCCGAGCAGTACTTC. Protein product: CASTHDKFSEQYF.

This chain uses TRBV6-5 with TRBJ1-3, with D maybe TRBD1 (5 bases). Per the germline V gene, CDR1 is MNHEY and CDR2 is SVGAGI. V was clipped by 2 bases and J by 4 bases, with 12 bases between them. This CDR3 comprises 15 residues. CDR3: CASSYEAGGGNTIYF. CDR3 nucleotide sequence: TGTGCCAGCAGTTACGAAGCCGGGGGAGGAAACACCATATATTTT.

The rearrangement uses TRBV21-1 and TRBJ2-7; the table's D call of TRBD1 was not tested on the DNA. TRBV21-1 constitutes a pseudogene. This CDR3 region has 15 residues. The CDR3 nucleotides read TGTGCCAGCAGCAAAGTTTTAGACAGGGGCTACGAGCAGTACTTC. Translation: CASSKVLDRGYEQYF.

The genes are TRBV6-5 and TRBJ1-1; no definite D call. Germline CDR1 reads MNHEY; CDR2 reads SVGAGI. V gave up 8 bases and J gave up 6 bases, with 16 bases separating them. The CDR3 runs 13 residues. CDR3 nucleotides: TGTGCCAGCGCCCATTTGACCCGCCCTGAAGCTTTCTTT. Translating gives CASAHLTRPEAFF.

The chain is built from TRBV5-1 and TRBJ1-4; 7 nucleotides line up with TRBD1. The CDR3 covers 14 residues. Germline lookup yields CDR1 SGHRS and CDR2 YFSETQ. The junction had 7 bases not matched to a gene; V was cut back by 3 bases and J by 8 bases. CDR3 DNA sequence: TGCGCCAGCAGCTCCGACAGGGAGGAAGAAAAACTGTTTTTT. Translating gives CASSSDREEEKLFF.

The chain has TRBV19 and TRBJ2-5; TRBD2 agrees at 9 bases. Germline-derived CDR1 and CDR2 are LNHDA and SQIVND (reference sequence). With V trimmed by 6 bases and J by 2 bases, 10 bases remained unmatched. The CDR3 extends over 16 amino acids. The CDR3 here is CASRTLAGRGQETQYF. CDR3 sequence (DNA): TGTGCCAGTAGAACACTAGCGGGCCGGGGGCAAGAGACCCAGTACTTC.

The CDR3 reads CASSDPEGATNYGYTF. For the CDR3, the DNA is TGTGCCAGCAGCGACCCTGAGGGGGCGACGAACTATGGCTACACCTTC. This chain connects TRBV9 to TRBJ1-2, with TRBD1 matching 7 bases. Losses at the gene ends were 3 bases for V and 2 bases for J; bases not matched to a gene: 10. CDR3 size: 16 residues. The V gene's germline CDR1 is SGDLS and CDR2 YYNGEE.

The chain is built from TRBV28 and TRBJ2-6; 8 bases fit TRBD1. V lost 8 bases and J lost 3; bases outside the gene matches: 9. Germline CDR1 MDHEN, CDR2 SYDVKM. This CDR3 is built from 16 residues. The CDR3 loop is CASQAQGAGGANVLTF. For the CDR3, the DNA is TGTGCCAGCCAAGCTCAGGGGGCGGGTGGGGCCAACGTCCTGACTTTC.

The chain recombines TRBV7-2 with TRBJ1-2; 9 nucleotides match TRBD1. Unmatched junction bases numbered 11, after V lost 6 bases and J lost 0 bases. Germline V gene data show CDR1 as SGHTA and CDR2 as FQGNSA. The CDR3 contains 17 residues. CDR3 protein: CASSGRGQGQTNYGYTF. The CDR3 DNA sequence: TGTGCCAGCAGTGGGAGGGGACAGGGCCAAACTAACTATGGCTACACCTTC. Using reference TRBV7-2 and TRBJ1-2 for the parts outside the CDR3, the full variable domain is GAGVSQSPSNKVTEKGKDVELRCDPISGHTALYWYRQSLGQGLEFLIYFQGNSAPDKSGLPSDRFSAERTGGSVSTLTIQRTQQEDSAVYLCASSGRGQGQTNYGYTFGSGTRLTVV.

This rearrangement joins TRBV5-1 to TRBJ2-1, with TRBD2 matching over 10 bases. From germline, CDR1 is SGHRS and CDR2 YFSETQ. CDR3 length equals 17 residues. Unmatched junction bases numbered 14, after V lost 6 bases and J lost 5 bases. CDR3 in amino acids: CASTKAGGPFSHNEQFF. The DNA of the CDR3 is TGCGCCAGCACAAAAGCGGGGGGGCCGTTTTCCCACAATGAGCAGTTCTTC.

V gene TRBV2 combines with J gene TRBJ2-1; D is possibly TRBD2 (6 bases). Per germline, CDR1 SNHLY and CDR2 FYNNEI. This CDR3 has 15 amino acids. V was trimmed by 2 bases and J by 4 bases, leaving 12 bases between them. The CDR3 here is CASSESGVLYNEQFF. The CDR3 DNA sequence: TGTGCCAGCAGTGAATCGGGGGTCCTTTACAATGAGCAGTTCTTC.

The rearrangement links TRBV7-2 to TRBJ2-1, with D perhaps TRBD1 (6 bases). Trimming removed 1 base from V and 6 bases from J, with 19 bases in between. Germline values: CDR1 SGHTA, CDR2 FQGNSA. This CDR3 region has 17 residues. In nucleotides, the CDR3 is TGTGCCAGCAGCTTAGGGGGCCGGGACAATAAGATCAATGAGCAGTTCTTC. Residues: CASSLGGRDNKINEQFF.